The clone carrying this TCR beta chain was detected ten times or more. No antigen is known for it. From the 5' RACE reads, TCRdb called clonotypes with MiXCR, one entry per CDR3 protein. The sample contains about 170,000 distinct CDR3 sequences, around 13% of which appear only once. This sample was taken from a study of T-cell memory formation after mild COVID-19. On the study more broadly: TCR clusters mostly belonged to single donors. The study's findings and limits: CD4/CD8 balance held among clones contracting day 15 to 85, and later expanders leaned CD4+. The study found contracting CD4+ clones mainly in CM and EM and contracting CD8+ clones in EMRA. Pre-infection memory harbored some responding clones, suggesting cross-reactive memory joined.

V was clipped by 4 bases and J by 4 bases; unmatched bases: 5. CDR1 is SGHAT and CDR2 is FQDESV in the germline V gene (reference sequence). The CDR3 covers 15 residues. The genes are TRBV11-1 and TRBJ2-4, with 9 bases fitting TRBD1. The specimen sequenced was PBMCs or a T cell subset sorted from them (not recorded which). The origin of this receptor is a man between 18 and 35 years old who had mild COVID-19 (a few samples of this study predate the infection). Cell type and time point are not known. The CDR3 sequence is CASSSSQGAKNIQYF. The CDR3 DNA follows: TGTGCCAGCAGCTCCTCACAGGGGGCGAAAAACATTCAGTACTTC. Full variable domain (missing parts from reference TRBV11-1 and TRBJ2-4): EAEVAQSPRYKITEKSQAVAFWCDPISGHATLYWYRQILGQGPELLVQFQDESVVDDSQLPKDRFSAERLKGVDSTLKIQPAELGDSAMYLCASSSSQGAKNIQYFGAGTRLSVL.